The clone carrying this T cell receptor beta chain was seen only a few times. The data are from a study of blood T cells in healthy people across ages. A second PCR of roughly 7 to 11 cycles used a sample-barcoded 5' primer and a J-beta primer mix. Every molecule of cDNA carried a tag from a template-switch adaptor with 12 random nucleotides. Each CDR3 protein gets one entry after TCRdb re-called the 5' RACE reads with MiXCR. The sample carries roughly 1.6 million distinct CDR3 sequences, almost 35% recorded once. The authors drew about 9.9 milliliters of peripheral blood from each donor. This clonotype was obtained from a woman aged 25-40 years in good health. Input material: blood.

The CDR3 protein is CASSLGTLSSWNEQFF. For the CDR3, the DNA is TGCGCCAGCAGCCTAGGGACCCTCAGCTCTTGGAATGAGCAGTTCTTC. The chain uses TRBV4-1 and TRBJ2-1, with D possibly called TRBD1 or TRBD2 (5 bases each). Between the trimmed V and J ends, which lost 4 bases and 7 bases, there was a span of 20 bases. Germline values: CDR1 MGHRA, CDR2 YSYEKL. CDR3 size: 16 residues.